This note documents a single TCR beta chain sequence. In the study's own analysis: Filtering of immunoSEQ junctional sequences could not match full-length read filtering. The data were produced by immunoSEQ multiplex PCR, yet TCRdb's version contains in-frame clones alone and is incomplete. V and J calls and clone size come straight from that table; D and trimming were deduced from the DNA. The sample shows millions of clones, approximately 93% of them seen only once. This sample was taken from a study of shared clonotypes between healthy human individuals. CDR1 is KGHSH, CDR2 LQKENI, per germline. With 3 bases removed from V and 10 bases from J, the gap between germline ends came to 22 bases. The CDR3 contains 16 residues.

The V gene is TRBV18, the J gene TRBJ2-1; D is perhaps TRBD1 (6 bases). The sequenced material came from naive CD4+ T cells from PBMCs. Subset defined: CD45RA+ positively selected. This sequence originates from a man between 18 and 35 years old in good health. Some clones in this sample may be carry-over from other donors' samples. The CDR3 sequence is CASSPRTLRTAAEQFF. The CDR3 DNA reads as TGTGCCAGCTCACCTCGTACTCTAAGGACAGCCGCGGAGCAGTTCTTC.